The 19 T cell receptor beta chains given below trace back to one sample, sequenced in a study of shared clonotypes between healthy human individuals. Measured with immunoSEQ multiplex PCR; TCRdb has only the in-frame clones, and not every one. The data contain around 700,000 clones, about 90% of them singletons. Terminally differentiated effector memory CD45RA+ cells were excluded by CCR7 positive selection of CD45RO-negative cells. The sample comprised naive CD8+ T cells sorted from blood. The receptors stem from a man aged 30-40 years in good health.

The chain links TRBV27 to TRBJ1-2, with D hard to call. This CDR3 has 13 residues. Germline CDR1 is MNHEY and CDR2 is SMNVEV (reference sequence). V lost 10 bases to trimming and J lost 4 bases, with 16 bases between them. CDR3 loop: CATATGTGYGYTF. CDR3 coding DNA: TGTGCCACCGCTACGGGTACTGGCTATGGCTACACCTTC.

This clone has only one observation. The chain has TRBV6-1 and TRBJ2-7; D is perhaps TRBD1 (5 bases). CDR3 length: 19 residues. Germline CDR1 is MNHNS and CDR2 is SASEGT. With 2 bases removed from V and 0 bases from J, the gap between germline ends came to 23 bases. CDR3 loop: CASSENSRIIGAFSYEQYF. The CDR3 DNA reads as TGTGCCAGCAGTGAAAACTCTCGTATTATAGGGGCGTTCTCCTACGAGCAGTACTTC.

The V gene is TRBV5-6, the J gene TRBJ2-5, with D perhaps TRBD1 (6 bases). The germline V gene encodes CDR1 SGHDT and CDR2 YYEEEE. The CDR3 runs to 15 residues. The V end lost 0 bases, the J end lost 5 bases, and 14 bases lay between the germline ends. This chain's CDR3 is CASSLVGAGRETQYF. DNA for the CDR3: TGTGCCAGCAGCTTGGTGGGGGCTGGTAGGGAGACCCAGTACTTC.

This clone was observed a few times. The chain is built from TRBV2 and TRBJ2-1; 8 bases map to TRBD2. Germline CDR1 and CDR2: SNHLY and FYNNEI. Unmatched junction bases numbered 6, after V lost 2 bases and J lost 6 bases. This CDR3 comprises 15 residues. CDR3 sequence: CASSEWFSGINEQFF. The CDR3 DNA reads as TGTGCCAGCAGTGAATGGTTTAGCGGGATCAATGAGCAGTTCTTC.

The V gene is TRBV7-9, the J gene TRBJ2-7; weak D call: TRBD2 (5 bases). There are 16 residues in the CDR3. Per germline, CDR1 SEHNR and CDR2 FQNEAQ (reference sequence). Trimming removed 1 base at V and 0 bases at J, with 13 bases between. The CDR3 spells CASSLDPGRGSYEQYF. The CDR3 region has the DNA TGTGCCAGCAGCTTAGACCCGGGGAGAGGCTCCTACGAGCAGTACTTC.

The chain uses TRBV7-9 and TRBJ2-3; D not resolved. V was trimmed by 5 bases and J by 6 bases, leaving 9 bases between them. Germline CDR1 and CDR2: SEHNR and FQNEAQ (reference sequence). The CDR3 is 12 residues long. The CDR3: CASSGVLDTQYF. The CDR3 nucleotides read TGTGCCAGCAGCGGAGTATTGGATACGCAGTATTTT.

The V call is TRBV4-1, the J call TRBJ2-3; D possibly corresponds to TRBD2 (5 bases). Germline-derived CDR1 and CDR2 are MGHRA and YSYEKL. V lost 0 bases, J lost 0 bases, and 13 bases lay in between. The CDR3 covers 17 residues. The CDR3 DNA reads TGCGCCAGCAGCCAAGAAGCGGCAGGTTACAGCACAGATACGCAGTATTTT. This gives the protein CASSQEAAGYSTDTQYF.

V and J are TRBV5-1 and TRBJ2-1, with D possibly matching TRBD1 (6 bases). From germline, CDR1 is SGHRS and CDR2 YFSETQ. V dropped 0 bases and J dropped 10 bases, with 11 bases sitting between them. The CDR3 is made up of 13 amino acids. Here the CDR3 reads CASSLAGGQEQFF. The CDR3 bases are TGCGCCAGCAGCTTGGCCGGAGGACAGGAGCAGTTCTTC.

The CDR3 here is CASSPRTSGIRELFF. Here the CDR3 DNA reads TGTGCCAGCAGCCCGCGGACTAGCGGGATCAGGGAGCTGTTTTTT. The chain couples TRBV7-3 to TRBJ2-2; 12 bases line up with TRBD2. CDR3 length: 15 residues. The trim removed 5 bases at V and 9 bases at J, leaving 7 bases unmatched. Germline V CDR1 and CDR2: SGHTA, FQGTGA.

Written as DNA, the CDR3 is TGTGCCAGCAGTCCCGATTGGGGGGCTGATGGCTACACCTTC. Translating it yields CASSPDWGADGYTF. The V and J genes are TRBV28 and TRBJ1-2; tentative D call: TRBD1 (6 bases). Trimming removed 5 bases at V and 6 bases at J, with 16 bases between. The CDR3 covers 14 residues. Germline V gene sequence: CDR1 MDHEN, CDR2 SYDVKM.

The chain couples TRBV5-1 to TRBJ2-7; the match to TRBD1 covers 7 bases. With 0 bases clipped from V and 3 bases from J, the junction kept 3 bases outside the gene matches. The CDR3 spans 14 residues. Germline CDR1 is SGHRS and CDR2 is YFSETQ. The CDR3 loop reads CASSLGQGIYEQYF. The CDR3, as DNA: TGCGCCAGCAGCTTGGGACAGGGTATCTACGAGCAGTACTTC.

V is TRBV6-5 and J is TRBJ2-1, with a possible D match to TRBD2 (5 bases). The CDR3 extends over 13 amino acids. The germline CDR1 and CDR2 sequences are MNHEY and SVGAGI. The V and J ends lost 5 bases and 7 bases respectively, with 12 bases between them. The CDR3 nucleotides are TGTGCCAGCAGTACCAGCCGAGGGAATGAGCAGTTCTTC. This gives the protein CASSTSRGNEQFF.

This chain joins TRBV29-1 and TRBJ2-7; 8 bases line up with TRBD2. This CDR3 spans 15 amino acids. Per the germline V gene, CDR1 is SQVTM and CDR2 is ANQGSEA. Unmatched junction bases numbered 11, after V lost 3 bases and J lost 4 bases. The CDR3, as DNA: TGCAGCGTTGAGGAGGTATCCGGGAGGGTGTACGAGCAGTACTTC. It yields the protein CSVEEVSGRVYEQYF.

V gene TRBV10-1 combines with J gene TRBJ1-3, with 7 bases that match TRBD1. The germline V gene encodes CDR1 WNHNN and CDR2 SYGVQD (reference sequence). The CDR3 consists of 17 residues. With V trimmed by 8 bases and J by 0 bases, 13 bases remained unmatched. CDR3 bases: TGCGCCAGCTTCTCCCGGGACAGTTCCCACTCTGGAAACACCATATATTTT. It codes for CASFSRDSSHSGNTIYF.

In DNA, the CDR3 is TGTGCCAGCTCATCCCTAGCGACTAGCACAGATACGCAGTATTTT. Protein: CASSSLATSTDTQYF. The chain employs TRBV18 and TRBJ2-3, with D possibly TRBD2 on 6 matching bases. The CDR3 is 15 amino acids. Per germline, CDR1 KGHSH and CDR2 LQKENI. The V gene lost 5 bases and the J gene lost 0 bases, with 12 bases spanning the gap.

The chain's CDR3 is CASRTSTYEQYF. The CDR3 bases are TGTGCCAGCAGGACTAGCACGTACGAGCAGTACTTC. This chain uses TRBV7-9 with TRBJ2-7, with 7 bases aligning to TRBD2. Unmatched junction bases numbered 3, after V lost 6 bases and J lost 4 bases. The germline V gene encodes CDR1 SEHNR and CDR2 FQNEAQ (reference sequence). This CDR3 has 12 amino acids.

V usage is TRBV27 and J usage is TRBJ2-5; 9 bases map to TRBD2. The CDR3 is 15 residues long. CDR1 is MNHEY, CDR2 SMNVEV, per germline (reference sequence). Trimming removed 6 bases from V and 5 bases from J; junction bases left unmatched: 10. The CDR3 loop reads CASSSLGLAPETQYF. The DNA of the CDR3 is TGTGCCAGCAGCAGCCTCGGACTAGCGCCGGAGACCCAGTACTTC.

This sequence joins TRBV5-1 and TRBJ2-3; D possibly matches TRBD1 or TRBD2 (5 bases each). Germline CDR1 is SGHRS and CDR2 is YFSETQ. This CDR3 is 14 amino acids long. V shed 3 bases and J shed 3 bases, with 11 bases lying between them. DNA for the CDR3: TGCGCCAGCAGCTCGGACACGGGGACAGATACGCAGTATTTT. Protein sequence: CASSSDTGTDTQYF.

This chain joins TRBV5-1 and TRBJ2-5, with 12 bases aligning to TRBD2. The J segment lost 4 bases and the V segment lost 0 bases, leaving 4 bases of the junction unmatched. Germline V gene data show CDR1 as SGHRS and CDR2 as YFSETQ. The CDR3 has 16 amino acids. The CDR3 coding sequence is TGCGCCAGCAGCTTGGTGTCTAGCGGGAGGGGAGAGACCCAGTACTTC. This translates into CASSLVSSGRGETQYF.